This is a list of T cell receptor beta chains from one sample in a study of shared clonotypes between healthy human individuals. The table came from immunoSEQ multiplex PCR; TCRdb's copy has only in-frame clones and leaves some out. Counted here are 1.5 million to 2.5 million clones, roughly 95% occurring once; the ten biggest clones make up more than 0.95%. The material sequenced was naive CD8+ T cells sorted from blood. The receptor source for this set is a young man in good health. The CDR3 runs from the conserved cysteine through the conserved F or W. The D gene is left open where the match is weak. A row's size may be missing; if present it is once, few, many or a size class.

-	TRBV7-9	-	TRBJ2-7	TGTGCCAGCAGGGAACCGGGGCGGATAGAGCAGTACTTC	CASREPGRIEQYF
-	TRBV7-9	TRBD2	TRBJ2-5	TGTGCCAGCAGCTTAGCGAGCGGGGGGGCAGGGCAAGAGACCCAGTACTTC	CASSLASGGAGQETQYF
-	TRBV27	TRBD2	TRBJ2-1	TGTGCCAGCAGTCCATATCTACCCGGACTAGCGGGATACAATGAGCAGTTCTTC	CASSPYLPGLAGYNEQFF
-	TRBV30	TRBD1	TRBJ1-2	TGTGCCTGGGAAGGAGCGCAGGGGGCGTCGGACTATGGCTACACCTTC	CAWEGAQGASDYGYTF
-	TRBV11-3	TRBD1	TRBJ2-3	TGTGCCAGCAGCTCGGGACAGGGGGCAGATACGCAGTATTTT	CASSSGQGADTQYF
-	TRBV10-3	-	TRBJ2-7	TGTGCCATCAGTCGCGACAGTTACGAGCAGTACTTC	CAISRDSYEQYF
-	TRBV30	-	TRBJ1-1	TGTGCCTGGAGTTCGGGCAGCGGGTTCACTGAAGCTTTCTTT	CAWSSGSGFTEAFF
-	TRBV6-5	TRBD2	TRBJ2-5	TGTGCCAGCAGTTACGGAGCGGGAGGGGGGGAGACCCAGTACTTC	CASSYGAGGGETQYF
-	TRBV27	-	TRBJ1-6	TGTGCCAGCAGTTCCGACGGGGGGTATAATTCACCCCTCCACTTT	CASSSDGGYNSPLHF
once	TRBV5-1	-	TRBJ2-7	TGCGCCAGCAGCCCGGACAACCCTCTCTACGAGCAGTACTTC	CASSPDNPLYEQYF
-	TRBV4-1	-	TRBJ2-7	TGCGCCAGCAGCCAAGATCCGTCTGTGACAATCTACGAGCAGTACTTC	CASSQDPSVTIYEQYF
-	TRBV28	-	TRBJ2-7	TGTGCCAGCAGTACAGGGTTTGTCTACGAGCAGTACTTC	CASSTGFVYEQYF
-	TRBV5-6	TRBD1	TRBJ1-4	TGTGCCAGCAGCTTGGGGACAGGGGGCGGGAAGGAAAAACTGTTTTTT	CASSLGTGGGKEKLFF
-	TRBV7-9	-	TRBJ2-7	TGTGCCAGCAGCCGGGAGAGGGAAGAGCAGTACTTC	CASSREREEQYF
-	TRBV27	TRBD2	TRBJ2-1	TGTGCCAGCAGCCTAGGACCCGGGACTAGCGGCAACAATGAGCAGTTCTTC	CASSLGPGTSGNNEQFF
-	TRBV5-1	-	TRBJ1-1	TGCGCCAGCAGCTATGGGACGAACACTGAAGCTTTCTTT	CASSYGTNTEAFF
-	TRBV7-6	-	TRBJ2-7	TGTGCCAGCAGCTACCGGGACGGCGGGTCCTACGAGCAGTACTTC	CASSYRDGGSYEQYF
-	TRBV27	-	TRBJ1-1	TGTGCCAGCAGGTCGGGACAGAACACTGAAGCTTTCTTT	CASRSGQNTEAFF
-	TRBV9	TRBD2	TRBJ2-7	TGTGCCAGCAGCGGGACTAGCGGGCACGAGCAGTACTTC	CASSGTSGHEQYF
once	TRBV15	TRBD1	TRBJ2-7	TGTGCCACCAGCACCGTAACAGGGGGCGCATCCTACGAGCAGTACTTC	CATSTVTGGASYEQYF
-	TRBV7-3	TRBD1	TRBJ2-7	TGTGCCAGCAGCTTAGACAGGGGTACCTACGAGCAGTACTTC	CASSLDRGTYEQYF
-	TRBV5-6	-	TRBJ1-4	TGTGCCAGCAGCTTGCAATTGGCGGATGAAAAACTGTTTTTT	CASSLQLADEKLFF
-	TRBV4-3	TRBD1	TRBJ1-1	TGCGCCAGCAGCCAGCAAGGACAGGGGGCCGGGGACACTGAAGCTTTCTTT	CASSQQGQGAGDTEAFF
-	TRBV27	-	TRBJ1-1	TGTGCCAGCCAATTGATGGGTGAAGCTTTCTTT	CASQLMGEAFF
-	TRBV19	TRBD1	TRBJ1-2	TGTGCCAGTAGTACCGCGGGACAGGGGCGCTATGGCTACACCTTC	CASSTAGQGRYGYTF
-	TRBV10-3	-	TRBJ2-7	TGTGCCATCAGTGAGTCGGTCAGCTCCTACGAGCAGTACTTC	CAISESVSSYEQYF
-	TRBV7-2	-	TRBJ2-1	TGTGCCAGCAGCCCCCTTCTAGACGATGAGCAGTTCTTC	CASSPLLDDEQFF
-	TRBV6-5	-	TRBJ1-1	TGTGCCAGCAGTTACGTCAGGGAGGGCACTGAAGCTTTCTTT	CASSYVREGTEAFF
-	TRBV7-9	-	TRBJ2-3	TGTGCCAGCAGCTCCGGGCCGGATACGCAGTATTTT	CASSSGPDTQYF
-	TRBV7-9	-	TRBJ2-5	TGTGCCAGCAGCTTAGCGATTACAGGATCAGAGACCCAGTACTTC	CASSLAITGSETQYF
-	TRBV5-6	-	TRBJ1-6	TGTGCCAGCAGCTTGTGGCAGGGCCATTCACCCCTCCACTTT	CASSLWQGHSPLHF
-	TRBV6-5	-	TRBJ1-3	TGTGCCAGCAGTTACGGTGGTTCTGGAAACACCATATATTTT	CASSYGGSGNTIYF
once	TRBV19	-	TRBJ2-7	TGTGCCAGTAGTCCAACAGGGTCTGGACTCTACGAGCAGTACTTC	CASSPTGSGLYEQYF
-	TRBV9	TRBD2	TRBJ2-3	TGTGCCAGCAGCGTAGTAGGGGCTAGCGGGGATACGCAGTATTTT	CASSVVGASGDTQYF
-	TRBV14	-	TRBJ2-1	TGTGCCAGCAGCCTACAGGCAAATAATGAGCAGTTCTTC	CASSLQANNEQFF
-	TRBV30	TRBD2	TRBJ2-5	TGTGCCTGGATGGAGGGACTAGCGGGACAAGAGACCCAGTACTTC	CAWMEGLAGQETQYF
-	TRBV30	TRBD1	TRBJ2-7	TGTGCCTGGCGTTATAGCGGGACAGGGGATTCCTACGAGCAGTACTTC	CAWRYSGTGDSYEQYF
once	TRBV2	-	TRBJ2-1	TGTGCCAGCAGTTTCCTCCTTGACAAGATAGTCAATGAGCAGTTCTTC	CASSFLLDKIVNEQFF
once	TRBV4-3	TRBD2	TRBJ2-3	TGCGCCAGCAGCCAAGAAGGACTAGCGGGAGTTGATACGCAGTATTTT	CASSQEGLAGVDTQYF
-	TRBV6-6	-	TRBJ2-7	TGTGCCAGCAGTTACGAACAGGCGTCCTCCTACGAGCAGTACTTC	CASSYEQASSYEQYF
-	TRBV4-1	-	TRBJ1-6	TGCGCCAGCAGCCAGACCCCCTGGGATAATTCACCCCTCCACTTT	CASSQTPWDNSPLHF
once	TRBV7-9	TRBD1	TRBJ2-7	TGTGCCAGCGGGACAGATCTGCACCCCCATTCCTACGAGCAGTACTTC	CASGTDLHPHSYEQYF